The 20 T cell receptor beta chains reported below all come from one sample, sequenced in a study of CD4 T cells in relation to SARS-CoV-2 and coronaviruses. No antigen is known for these receptors. This table comes from immunoSEQ multiplex PCR, and its TCRdb copy is limited to in-frame clones, with some not included. Of roughly 17,000 clones listed, nearly 85% are singletons. Before the COVID-19 pandemic, during about 2010-2019, CD4+ T cells were taken from unexposed donors. CD4+ T cells were isolated from the cells after around eleven days of culture. The material sequenced was CD4+ T cells from PBMCs, cultured in vitro. These receptors were taken from a human donor in good health.

V is TRBV6-1 and J is TRBJ2-2, with 7 bases lining up with TRBD2. With 3 bases clipped from V and 6 bases from J, the junction kept 4 bases outside the gene matches. CDR1 and CDR2 from the germline V gene are MNHNS and SASEGT. CDR3 size: 14 residues. The CDR3 sequence is CASSDGLAAGELFF. CDR3 in DNA: TGTGCCAGCAGTGATGGCCTAGCGGCCGGGGAGCTGTTTTTT.

The chain uses TRBV9 and TRBJ2-5; D is uncertain. Germline V gives CDR1 SGDLS, CDR2 YYNGEE. The germline V and J ends were trimmed by 0 bases and 4 bases, with 13 bases remaining between them. The CDR3 covers 15 residues. This CDR3 reads CASSVDLGLGETQYF. The CDR3 nucleotides are TGTGCCAGCAGCGTAGACCTTGGCTTAGGAGAGACCCAGTACTTC.

The chain has TRBV18 and TRBJ2-1, with D unclear. V dropped 3 bases and J dropped 0 bases, with 12 bases sitting between them. Germline CDR1 reads KGHSH; CDR2 reads LQKENI. CDR3 length: 16 amino acids. The CDR3, as DNA: TGTGCCAGCTCACCCCCCGGGCCTAGCTCCTACAATGAGCAGTTCTTC. It translates to CASSPPGPSSYNEQFF.

The V gene is TRBV7-3, the J gene TRBJ2-7; 13 bases agree with TRBD2. From germline, CDR1 is SGHTA and CDR2 FQGTGA. Losses at the gene ends were 6 bases for V and 3 bases for J; bases not matched to a gene: 5. The CDR3 is 15 amino acids. CDR3 DNA sequence: TGTGCCAGCAGTCCCCGACTAGCGGGAGGCTACGAGCAGTACTTC. This sequence encodes CASSPRLAGGYEQYF.

The chain recombines TRBV30 with TRBJ1-5, with D perhaps matching TRBD1 (5 bases). The germline V and J ends were trimmed by 2 bases and 3 bases, with 14 bases remaining between them. Per germline, CDR1 GTSNPN and CDR2 SVGIG (reference sequence). The CDR3 extends over 15 amino acids. In DNA form, the CDR3 reads TGTGCCTGGAGTCCCGGGACCGTACACAATCAGCCCCAGCATTTT. Amino acids: CAWSPGTVHNQPQHF.

The DNA for the CDR3 is TGCAGCGTCGTGACTAGCGGGGAACCCTACGAGCAGTACTTC. Translation: CSVVTSGEPYEQYF. The J gene is TRBJ2-7, the V gene TRBV29-1; 11 bases map to TRBD2. The CDR3 sequence is 14 residues long. Germline CDR1 reads SQVTM; CDR2 reads ANQGSEA. J gave up 2 bases and V 6 bases, and 6 bases lay outside the gene matches.

V usage is TRBV27 and J usage is TRBJ2-1; D is undetermined. CDR1 is MNHEY and CDR2 is SMNVEV in the germline V gene (reference sequence). V lost 5 bases to trimming and J lost 4 bases, with 3 bases between them. This CDR3 has 11 residues. CDR3 nucleotides: TGTGCCAGCAGTCGTTACAATGAGCAGTTCTTC. Residues: CASSRYNEQFF.

The chain uses TRBV25-1 and TRBJ2-4; 14 bases line up with TRBD2. V lost 3 bases, J lost 11 bases, and 6 bases stayed unmatched. There are 15 residues in the CDR3. The V gene's germline CDR1 is MGHDK and CDR2 SYGVNS. CDR3 in amino acids: CASSETSGRAVVQYF. In DNA form, the CDR3 reads TGTGCCAGCAGTGAGACTAGCGGGAGGGCCGTAGTTCAGTACTTC.

The rearrangement links TRBV24-1 to TRBJ2-7, with D unclear. V lost 7 bases, J lost 3 bases, and 6 bases lay in between. CDR1 is KGHDR, CDR2 SFDVKD, per germline. CDR3 length: 11 residues. The CDR3 DNA reads as TGTGCCACCAGCGACCACTACGAGCAGTACTTC. It codes for CATSDHYEQYF.

For the CDR3, the DNA is TGTGCCAGCAGCCCACTAGGGAATGAGCAGTTCTTC. Amino acids: CASSPLGNEQFF. V gene TRBV3-1 (or the pseudogene TRBV3-2) combines with J gene TRBJ2-1, with D possibly matching TRBD2 (5 bases). This CDR3 has 12 amino acids. Germline assignment: CDR1 LGHDT and CDR2 YNNKEL (reference sequence). V was pared by 4 bases and J by 7 bases, with 8 bases between.

This clone was counted a few times. The V and J genes are TRBV10-2 and TRBJ1-6; D uncertain. Between the trimmed V and J ends, which lost 6 bases and 10 bases, there was a span of 16 bases. Germline loops: CDR1 WSHSY, CDR2 SAAADI. The CDR3 is 14 amino acids. CDR3 nucleotides: TGCGCCAGCAGCCCCGGCACGGAGGGATCACCCCTCCACTTT. Its translation: CASSPGTEGSPLHF.

This clone was found a few times. This chain uses TRBV19 with TRBJ1-2, with 9 bases matching TRBD1. Trimming cost V 2 bases and J 8 bases; bases outside gene matches: 15. Per germline, CDR1 LNHDA and CDR2 SQIVND (reference sequence). CDR3 length: 17 amino acids. CDR3 sequence: CASSILQTGTGFGGYTF. The CDR3 coding sequence is TGTGCCAGTAGTATACTCCAAACCGGGACAGGGTTTGGGGGCTACACCTTC.

This sequence joins TRBV6-5 and TRBJ2-1; D is undetermined. V lost 6 bases to trimming and J lost 0 bases, with 12 bases between them. The CDR3 runs 15 residues. Germline CDR1 reads MNHEY; CDR2 reads SVGAGI. For the CDR3, the DNA is TGTGCCAGCAGCCCCTCTCCGCGCTCCTACAATGAGCAGTTCTTC. Translating it yields CASSPSPRSYNEQFF.

V and J are TRBV7-3 and TRBJ1-1; TRBD1 agrees at 12 bases. This CDR3 has 16 residues. J was trimmed by 6 bases and V by 1 base; bases with no gene match: 6. The V gene's germline CDR1 is SGHTA and CDR2 FQGTGA. The DNA of the CDR3 is TGTGCCAGCAGCTTAAATCCGGGACAGGGGGCCTCTGAAGCTTTCTTT. Translating gives CASSLNPGQGASEAFF.

The rearrangement joins TRBV7-2 to TRBJ2-1; 11 bases are shared with TRBD2. The CDR3 runs to 16 residues. The V segment lost 4 bases and the J segment 6 bases; nucleotides outside the gene matches: 8. The germline V gene encodes CDR1 SGHTA and CDR2 FQGNSA. In DNA, the CDR3 is TGTGCCAGCAGCTCCGAAACTAGCGGGAGACGCAATGAGCAGTTCTTC. Encoded protein: CASSSETSGRRNEQFF.

This clone was recorded only once. V gene TRBV15 combines with J gene TRBJ1-6; D perhaps matches TRBD1 (6 bases). Germline V gene lookup returns CDR1 LNHNV and CDR2 YYDKDF (reference sequence). V shed 3 bases and J shed 0 bases, with 6 bases lying between them. CDR3 length equals 15 residues. The DNA for the CDR3 is TGTGCCACCAGCAGGGACAGCTCCTATAATTCACCCCTCCACTTT. Protein product: CATSRDSSYNSPLHF.

Only one count was recorded for this clone. V usage is TRBV30 and J usage is TRBJ2-1; 11 positions agree with TRBD2. Germline loops: CDR1 GTSNPN, CDR2 SVGIG (reference sequence). With V trimmed by 3 bases and J by 4 bases, 5 bases remained unmatched. This CDR3 region has 15 residues. The CDR3: CAWSHTSGRYNEQFF. As DNA, the CDR3 is TGTGCCTGGAGCCACACTAGCGGGAGATACAATGAGCAGTTCTTC.

The chain employs TRBV2 and TRBJ1-1; D may be TRBD1 (5 bases). V was shortened by 6 bases and J by 5 bases, with 13 bases between the two germline ends. The germline V gene has CDR1 SNHLY and CDR2 FYNNEI. The CDR3 has 13 residues. This CDR3 reads CASSATGLTEAFF. CDR3 bases: TGTGCCAGCAGCGCCACAGGATTGACTGAAGCTTTCTTT.

The chain carries TRBV10-3 and TRBJ1-3, with D possibly TRBD1 on 6 matching bases. The CDR3 length is 14 residues. V dropped 3 bases and J dropped 1 base, with 7 bases sitting between them. From germline, CDR1 is ENHRY and CDR2 SYGVKD. CDR3 amino acids: CAISEQGSGNTIYF. The CDR3 DNA reads as TGTGCCATCAGTGAACAGGGATCTGGAAACACCATATATTTT.

As for this clone: At one end the junction does not follow the germline gene, possibly because of a read error. V is TRBV18 and J is TRBJ2-1, with D possibly matching TRBD1 (5 bases). The CDR3 covers 15 residues. CDR1 is KGHSH and CDR2 is LQKENI in the germline V gene. The CDR3 is CASSPEQGSSNEQFF. The CDR3 DNA follows: TGTGCCAGCTCACCAGAGCAGGGCTCCTCCAATGAGCAGTTCTTC.